The 22 T cell receptor beta chains reported below all come from one sample, sequenced in a study of blood T cell repertoires in COVID-19. The method was immunoSEQ multiplex PCR; TCRdb's version includes in-frame clones alone and lacks a portion of them. The sample records around 250,000 clones, roughly 89% being singletons. Sequences were obtained from peripheral blood. Source of these receptors: a woman between 35 and 50 years old who had recovered from COVID-19.

The chain joins TRBV3-1 (or the pseudogene TRBV3-2) to TRBJ2-7, with a weak D call TRBD1 (6 bases). V was clipped by 4 bases and J by 4 bases, with 14 bases between them. The CDR3 loop spans 14 amino acids. CDR1 and CDR2 (germline): LGHDT, YNNKEL (reference sequence). CDR3 nucleotide sequence: TGTGCCAGCAGCCTAGGGACACTCAGTTACGAGCAGTACTTC. Its protein is CASSLGTLSYEQYF.

The rearrangement links TRBV27 to TRBJ1-5, with 8 bases fitting TRBD1. Looked up from germline, CDR1 is MNHEY and CDR2 is SMNVEV (reference sequence). The CDR3 has 15 amino acids. V was pared by 3 bases and J by 4 bases, with 5 bases of the junction left unmatched. CDR3 coding DNA: TGTGCCAGCAGTTTCGTTGGACAGGGAAATCAGCCCCAGCATTTT. The encoded protein is CASSFVGQGNQPQHF.

The chain couples TRBV27 to TRBJ2-1; a possible D gene is TRBD2 (5 bases). This CDR3 is built from 16 residues. The V and J ends lost 0 bases and 0 bases respectively, with 9 bases between them. The germline V gene has CDR1 MNHEY and CDR2 SMNVEV (reference sequence). The CDR3, as DNA: TGTGCCAGCAGTTTATCGATAGGGAGCTCCTACAATGAGCAGTTCTTC. Translation gives CASSLSIGSSYNEQFF.

This clone has only one observation. The chain links TRBV18 to TRBJ1-1; D not resolved. There are 17 residues in the CDR3. CDR1 is KGHSH and CDR2 is LQKENI in the germline V gene. The V gene lost 6 bases and the J gene lost 4 bases, with 24 bases spanning the gap. The CDR3 region is CASSPYEGVPAGTEAFF. As DNA, the CDR3 is TGTGCCAGCTCCCCTTATGAGGGCGTCCCCGCGGGCACTGAAGCTTTCTTT.

This rearrangement joins TRBV7-6 to TRBJ2-7; 10 bases map to TRBD1. The CDR3 runs 16 residues. The germline V gene has CDR1 SGHVS and CDR2 FNYEAQ. The trim removed 5 bases at V and 3 bases at J, leaving 10 bases unmatched. CDR3 nucleotide sequence: TGTGCCAGCAGCCCTACGGACAGGGGGAACCTCTACGAGCAGTACTTC. Encoded protein: CASSPTDRGNLYEQYF.

J is TRBJ2-4 and V is TRBV27; maybe TRBD1 (5 bases). With 7 bases removed from V and 8 bases from J, the gap between germline ends came to 18 bases. Germline V CDR1 and CDR2: MNHEY, SMNVEV (reference sequence). CDR3 size: 14 residues. The CDR3 DNA reads as TGTGCCAGCAAAGAGGTTGGCAGGGCGGACATTCAGTACTTC. Its translation is CASKEVGRADIQYF.

The chain uses TRBV9 and TRBJ2-1, with 7 bases aligning to TRBD2. The CDR3 consists of 15 residues. Trimming at V came to 3 bases and at J to 0 bases, leaving 3 bases not matched to a gene. Germline CDR1 reads SGDLS; CDR2 reads YYNGEE. For the CDR3, the DNA is TGTGCCAGCAGCGAAGCGGGGAGCTCCTACAATGAGCAGTTCTTC. Its protein is CASSEAGSSYNEQFF.

The chain uses TRBV15 and TRBJ2-7; TRBD1 matches 8 bases. V shed 2 bases, J shed 6 bases, and the junction held 6 bases outside the gene matches. CDR1 and CDR2 (germline): LNHNV, YYDKDF (reference sequence). The CDR3 is made up of 14 amino acids. CDR3 sequence: CATSRTRTGIEQYF. CDR3 sequence (DNA): TGTGCCACCAGCAGAACAAGGACAGGGATCGAGCAGTACTTC. Filled out from reference TRBV15 and TRBJ2-7, the complete variable domain reads DAMVIQNPRYQVTQFGKPVTLSCSQTLNHNVMYWYQQKSSQAPKLLFHYYDKDFNNEADTPDNFQSRRPNTSFCFLDIRSPGLGDTAMYLCATSRTRTGIEQYFGPGTRLTVT.

There are a few counts of this clone. CDR3 nucleotides: TGTGCCAGCAGCCTACCCTCTCACATTCAGTACTTC. Encoded protein: CASSLPSHIQYF. This chain uses TRBV12-3 or TRBV12-4 with TRBJ2-4; D is ambiguous. The CDR3 length is 12 residues. V lost 6 bases, J lost 8 bases, and 11 bases lay in between.

This sequence joins TRBV13 and TRBJ2-7; 9 nucleotides match TRBD1. The CDR3 totals 14 residues. V was clipped by 4 bases and J by 3 bases; unmatched bases: 4. Germline loops: CDR1 PRHDT, CDR2 FYEKMQ (reference sequence). CDR3 protein: CASSSGQGFYEQYF. The DNA for the CDR3 is TGTGCCAGCAGCTCGGGACAGGGCTTCTACGAGCAGTACTTC.

The chain links TRBV4-1 to TRBJ2-2; D possibly corresponds to TRBD2 (5 bases). Germline-derived CDR1 and CDR2 are MGHRA and YSYEKL. V was cut by 4 bases and J by 11 bases, with 11 bases left in between. This CDR3 region has 12 residues. The DNA for the CDR3 is TGCGCCAGCAGCCCAGAGACGGGAGAGCTGTTTTTT. It codes for CASSPETGELFF.

Of note for this clone: The sample carries other DNA sequences with the same CDR3. The V call is TRBV3-1 (or the pseudogene TRBV3-2), the J call TRBJ1-6, with 7 bases fitting TRBD1. With 2 bases clipped from V and 7 bases from J, the junction kept 2 bases outside the gene matches. Germline values: CDR1 LGHDT, CDR2 YNNKEL (reference sequence). CDR3 length equals 14 residues. CDR3 bases: TGTGCCAGCAGCCAACGACAGGGAAATTCACCCCTCCACTTT. It translates to CASSQRQGNSPLHF.

V usage is TRBV18 and J usage is TRBJ1-1; TRBD1 matches 7 bases. The CDR3 has 14 amino acids. Germline V CDR1 and CDR2: KGHSH, LQKENI. The junction had 5 bases not matched to a gene; V was cut back by 1 base and J by 6 bases. The CDR3 DNA follows: TGTGCCAGCTCACCACGGGACAGTAACGCTGAAGCTTTCTTT. Its translation: CASSPRDSNAEAFF.

The chain uses TRBV30 and TRBJ1-1, with D perhaps matching TRBD1 (5 bases). CDR1 is GTSNPN and CDR2 is SVGIG in the germline V gene (reference sequence). The CDR3 is 13 residues long. V shed 0 bases and J shed 3 bases, with 8 bases lying between them. The DNA for the CDR3 is TGTGCCTGGAGTGTGGGGGGGGACACTGAAGCTTTCTTT. Protein product: CAWSVGGDTEAFF.

This clone has at least ten counts. The V and J genes are TRBV6-5 and TRBJ1-1; 10 bases align to TRBD1. V shed 6 bases and J 11 bases; nucleotides not matched to a gene: 9. CDR1 is MNHEY and CDR2 is SVGAGI in the germline V gene. The CDR3 consists of 13 residues. CDR3 DNA sequence: TGTGCCAGCAGGGTGGACAGGGGGTACGAGGCTTTCTTT. This encodes CASRVDRGYEAFF.

The rearrangement links TRBV5-1 to TRBJ2-5; possibly TRBD1 for D (6 bases). Trimming stripped 2 bases from V and 7 bases from J, with 12 bases between. In germline, CDR1 is SGHRS, CDR2 YFSETQ. The CDR3 is 13 residues long. CDR3 residues: CASSLRGSGTQYF. The CDR3 DNA follows: TGCGCCAGCAGCTTAAGGGGGTCCGGGACCCAGTACTTC.

The chain joins TRBV9 to TRBJ1-2; D might be TRBD1 (5 bases). Trimming removed 1 base from V and 1 base from J, with 23 bases in between. CDR3 size: 19 residues. Germline CDR1 reads SGDLS; CDR2 reads YYNGEE. This chain's CDR3 is CASSVPAMDTEKINYGYTF. In DNA form, the CDR3 reads TGTGCCAGCAGCGTACCCGCAATGGACACTGAAAAAATTAACTATGGCTACACCTTC.

V is TRBV28 and J is TRBJ1-6; 7 nucleotides agree with TRBD1. This CDR3 comprises 17 residues. Trimming at V came to 3 bases and at J to 8 bases, leaving 13 bases not matched to a gene. Germline values: CDR1 MDHEN, CDR2 SYDVKM. CDR3: CASSLRHPGQSDSPLHF. CDR3 nucleotides: TGTGCCAGCAGTTTGCGTCATCCGGGACAGAGTGATTCACCCCTCCACTTT. Using reference TRBV28 and TRBJ1-6 for the parts outside the CDR3, the full variable domain is DVKVTQSSRYLVKRTGEKVFLECVQDMDHENMFWYRQDPGLGLRLIYFSYDVKMKEKGDIPEGYSVSREKKERFSLILESASTNQTSMYLCASSLRHPGQSDSPLHFGNGTRLTVT.

This chain joins TRBV3-1 (or the pseudogene TRBV3-2) and TRBJ2-1; 7 nucleotides line up with TRBD2. The length of the CDR3 is 16 residues. Germline V CDR1 and CDR2: LGHDT, YNNKEL (reference sequence). The V segment lost 4 bases and the J segment 3 bases; nucleotides outside the gene matches: 9. The CDR3 protein is CASSPHLAENYNEQFF. The CDR3 nucleotides are TGTGCCAGCAGCCCCCATCTAGCGGAAAACTACAATGAGCAGTTCTTC.

The chain carries TRBV6-5 and TRBJ2-2, with D unresolved. This CDR3 has 11 amino acids. Germline V gene lookup returns CDR1 MNHEY and CDR2 SVGAGI. V lost 5 bases and J 7 bases, leaving 5 bases between the germline ends. CDR3 sequence: CASSLYGELFF. The CDR3 DNA follows: TGTGCCAGCAGTCTTTACGGGGAGCTGTTTTTT.

The chain has TRBV7-3 and TRBJ1-2; 9 bases map to TRBD1. CDR1 is SGHTA, CDR2 FQGTGA, per germline. The CDR3 consists of 13 residues. J gave up 8 bases and V 3 bases, and 4 bases lay outside the gene matches. The DNA of the CDR3 is TGTGCCAGCAGCTTGAACAGGGGGCAGGGCTACACCTTC. Protein product: CASSLNRGQGYTF.

The rearrangement joins TRBV11-2 to TRBJ2-1; D remains unclear. CDR3 length: 17 residues. Between the trimmed V and J ends, which lost 2 bases and 0 bases, there was a span of 14 bases. Germline V gene data show CDR1 as SGHAT and CDR2 as FQNNGV. CDR3 protein: CASSLSLLRSSYNEQFF. As DNA, the CDR3 is TGTGCCAGCAGCTTAAGTTTATTACGGAGCTCCTACAATGAGCAGTTCTTC.